This is a list of T cell receptor beta chains from one sample in a study of blood T cell repertoires in COVID-19. Using immunoSEQ multiplex PCR, the repertoire was profiled, and TCRdb retains in-frame clones only, with some absent. The table has tens of thousands of clones, 70% to 90% seen once. The source material was peripheral blood. These receptors all stem from a human donor with acute or convalescent COVID-19. The donor label of this sample is uncertain. Each CDR3 is given with its conserved first and last residue. A D gene is named only where the DNA matches it firmly. Rows may omit the clone size; those that give it use once, few, many or a size class.

j_call d_call clone_size v_call cdr3_aa cdr3_nt
TRBJ2-7 - - TRBV2 CASKDNALGTGTPGYEQYF TGTGCCAGCAAAGACAACGCCCTAGGGACCGGGACACCAGGTTACGAGCAGTACTTC
TRBJ2-3 TRBD2 - TRBV4-2 CASSQGGGSTDTQYF TGTGCCAGCAGCCAAGGCGGGGGGAGCACAGATACGCAGTATTTT
TRBJ2-7 TRBD2 once TRBV7-8 CASSPRGSGSYEQYF TGTGCCAGCAGCCCCCGGGGTAGCGGGTCCTACGAGCAGTACTTC
TRBJ2-5 TRBD1 - TRBV5-4 CASSQGGTGPKRTQYF TGTGCCAGCAGCCAGGGGGGGACAGGGCCCAAGAGGACCCAGTACTTC
TRBJ1-2 TRBD1 - TRBV28 CASSHGQGTYGYTF TGTGCCAGCAGCCACGGACAGGGGACCTATGGCTACACCTTC
TRBJ1-6 TRBD1 few TRBV7-2 CASSTPGQGLNSPLHF TGTGCCAGCAGCACCCCGGGACAGGGTTTGAATTCACCCCTCCACTTT
TRBJ1-3 TRBD1 once TRBV5-6 CASSESGTGLSGNTIYF TGTGCCAGCAGCGAATCCGGGACAGGACTCTCTGGAAACACCATATATTTT
TRBJ2-5 - once TRBV7-3 CASSLTRDPEETQYF TGTGCCAGCAGCTTAACGCGGGACCCAGAAGAGACCCAGTACTTC
TRBJ2-7 - - TRBV3-1/TRBV3-2 CASSPSSYEQYF TGTGCCAGCAGCCCCAGCTCCTACGAGCAGTACTTC
TRBJ1-5 TRBD1 - TRBV6-5 CASISDRGYGPQHF TGTGCCAGCATCTCGGACAGGGGGTATGGGCCCCAGCATTTT
TRBJ1-6 TRBD1 - TRBV27 CASSPEGAYSPLHF TGTGCCAGCAGTCCAGAGGGGGCTTATTCACCCCTCCACTTT
TRBJ1-2 TRBD1 - TRBV4-3 CASSLRTGHNYGYTF TGCGCCAGCAGCCTGAGGACAGGACATAACTATGGCTACACCTTC
TRBJ2-5 - - TRBV18 CASSLDMLAVRQETQYF TGTGCCAGCTCACTAGACATGCTGGCCGTCCGCCAAGAGACCCAGTACTTC
TRBJ2-1 TRBD2 - TRBV5-5 CASSRGTSGGAEQFF TGTGCCAGCAGCCGCGGGACTAGCGGGGGAGCGGAGCAGTTCTTC
TRBJ2-7 TRBD2 - TRBV28 CASTPAGANSYEQYF TGTGCCAGCACTCCAGCGGGGGCCAACTCCTACGAGCAGTACTTC
TRBJ2-3 - - TRBV5-1 CASSFGGSTDTQYF TGCGCCAGCAGCTTCGGAGGGAGCACAGATACGCAGTATTTT
TRBJ1-1 TRBD1 - TRBV4-2 CASSRTGSTEAFF TGTGCCAGCAGCCGGACAGGGAGCACTGAAGCTTTCTTT
TRBJ2-7 TRBD2 - TRBV5-1 CASSPRGRGIGHEQYF TGCGCCAGCAGCCCCCGGGGGAGGGGCATTGGCCACGAGCAGTACTTC
TRBJ2-2 - - TRBV15 CATSGRSNTGELFF TGTGCCACCAGCGGGAGATCTAACACCGGGGAGCTGTTTTTT
TRBJ1-1 - - TRBV6-5 CASSYSIFTRGTEAFF TGTGCCAGCAGTTACTCGATTTTTACCAGAGGCACTGAAGCTTTCTTT
TRBJ2-5 TRBD1 - TRBV2 CASSGQAETQYF TGTGCCAGCTCCGGACAGGCAGAGACCCAGTACTTC
TRBJ2-3 - - TRBV9 CASSPDVGGLADTQYF TGTGCCAGCAGCCCCGACGTGGGGGGTCTGGCAGATACGCAGTATTTT
TRBJ2-7 TRBD1 - TRBV7-2 CASSLVQGVYEQYF TGTGCCAGCAGCTTAGTACAGGGGGTCTACGAGCAGTACTTC
TRBJ1-2 TRBD1 - TRBV27 CASSFLPGTGGRHGYTF TGTGCCAGCAGTTTCCTCCCCGGGACAGGGGGACGACACGGCTACACCTTC
TRBJ1-1 - - TRBV6-5 CASRKGRNTEAFF TGTGCCAGCAGGAAGGGGCGGAACACTGAAGCTTTCTTT
TRBJ2-3 TRBD2 - TRBV11-2 CASRLRSGGADTQYF TGTGCCAGCAGGCTAAGGAGCGGGGGGGCCGACACGCAGTATTTT
TRBJ1-2 TRBD1 - TRBV7-8 CASSLAGTGAQVSYGYTF TGTGCCAGCAGCTTAGCCGGGACAGGGGCCCAAGTTTCCTATGGCTACACCTTC
TRBJ1-5 - - TRBV12-3/TRBV12-4 CASSFSSNQPQHF TGTGCCAGCAGTTTCAGTAGCAATCAGCCCCAGCATTTT
TRBJ2-7 - - TRBV5-8 CASSLVGRKDEQYF TGTGCCAGCAGCTTGGTAGGGAGGAAGGACGAGCAGTACTTC
TRBJ1-5 - - TRBV12-3/TRBV12-4 CASSQGNNQPQHF TGTGCCAGCAGTCAGGGTAACAATCAGCCCCAGCATTTT
TRBJ2-1 - - TRBV19 CASTTPGRVQFF TGTGCCAGTACTACCCCCGGGCGGGTGCAGTTCTTC
TRBJ2-3 TRBD2 once TRBV5-4 CASSQSGGARTDTQYF TGTGCCAGCAGCCAGAGCGGGGGGGCACGCACAGATACGCAGTATTTT
TRBJ1-6 TRBD1 few TRBV7-9 CASSPDRGNSPLHF TGTGCCAGCAGCCCGGACAGGGGAAATTCACCCCTCCACTTT
TRBJ2-7 - - TRBV6-5 CASSSVNFEQYF TGTGCCAGCAGTTCGGTAAATTTCGAGCAGTACTTC
TRBJ2-5 - once TRBV18 CASFRQKETQYF TGTGCCAGCTTCCGACAGAAAGAGACCCAGTACTTC
TRBJ1-1 - - TRBV7-9 CASSQLANTEAFF TGTGCCAGCAGTCAGTTGGCGAACACTGAAGCTTTCTTT
TRBJ1-2 TRBD1 once TRBV28 CASSLLGPDRDYGYTF TGTGCCAGCAGTTTACTTGGCCCGGACAGGGACTATGGCTACACCTTC
TRBJ2-7 - - TRBV7-2 CASSLVGQQYF TGTGCCAGCAGCTTAGTGGGCCAGCAGTACTTC
TRBJ1-2 - - TRBV5-4 CASSPGPGRLATAYGYTF TGTGCCAGCAGCCCGGGGCCGGGAAGACTAGCCACGGCCTATGGCTACACCTTC
TRBJ2-3 TRBD1 - TRBV12-5 CASGYGQGSSADTQYF TGTGCTAGTGGTTACGGACAGGGAAGTAGCGCAGATACGCAGTATTTT
TRBJ2-7 TRBD1 - TRBV30 CACQTTGGLSYEQYF TGTGCCTGCCAGACGACAGGGGGGCTGTCCTACGAGCAGTACTTC
TRBJ2-1 - once TRBV5-1 CASKKGNSNNEQFF TGCGCCAGCAAAAAGGGGAATTCCAACAATGAGCAGTTCTTC
TRBJ2-2 TRBD2 once TRBV7-9 CASSLSGTRNTGELFF TGTGCCAGCAGCTTAAGCGGGACTAGGAACACCGGGGAGCTGTTTTTT
TRBJ2-3 - - TRBV7-9 CASSRRDSPTDTQYF TGTGCCAGCAGCCGTCGGGACTCCCCAACAGATACGCAGTATTTT
TRBJ1-1 - - TRBV11-1 CASSFTGNTEAFF TGTGCCAGCAGCTTCACGGGGAACACTGAAGCTTTCTTT
TRBJ1-6 - once TRBV30 CAWSPRQMSSPLHF TGTGCCTGGAGCCCCCGACAGATGAGTTCACCCCTCCACTTT
TRBJ1-4 TRBD1 - TRBV20-1 CSASSRGAVNEKLFF TGCAGTGCTAGTTCCAGGGGGGCCGTGAATGAAAAACTGTTTTTT
TRBJ2-1 - - TRBV3-1/TRBV3-2 CASQSYNEQFF TGTGCCAGCCAATCCTACAATGAGCAGTTCTTC
TRBJ1-1 TRBD1 - TRBV30 CAWSNGQGRAFF TGTGCCTGGAGCAACGGACAGGGACGAGCTTTCTTT
TRBJ1-2 - - TRBV5-4 CASTAPGDGYTF TGTGCCAGCACGGCACCCGGGGATGGCTACACCTTC
TRBJ1-4 - - TRBV5-6 CASSLGVGAGGKLFF TGTGCCAGCAGCTTGGGAGTGGGGGCTGGAGGAAAACTGTTTTTT
TRBJ2-3 TRBD2 - TRBV14 CASSQERLGLAGVDTQYF TGTGCCAGCAGCCAAGAACGTTTGGGGCTAGCGGGGGTAGATACGCAGTATTTT
TRBJ2-2 - - TRBV2 CASRRDTGELFF TGTGCCAGCAGGCGGGACACCGGGGAGCTGTTTTTT
TRBJ2-4 TRBD2 - TRBV28 CASSSTGGGWRTNIQYF TGTGCCAGCAGCTCTACCGGGGGGGGATGGAGGACGAACATTCAGTACTTC
TRBJ1-2 - - TRBV28 CASSLGGNYGYTF TGTGCCAGCAGTTTAGGAGGCAACTATGGCTACACCTTC
TRBJ1-2 - - TRBV11-2 CASSLNPGAYGYTF TGTGCCAGCAGCTTAAACCCAGGGGCTTATGGCTACACCTTC
TRBJ2-1 TRBD2 - TRBV7-3 CASSSGTSGGSSYNEQFF TGTGCCAGCAGCTCCGGGACTAGCGGGGGTAGCTCCTACAATGAGCAGTTCTTC
TRBJ1-2 TRBD1 - TRBV27 CASSLRMDRAHTF TGTGCCAGCAGTTTACGGATGGACAGGGCCCACACCTTC
TRBJ2-3 TRBD2 - TRBV7-2 CASSSGGEVADTQYF TGTGCCAGCAGCTCCGGGGGGGAGGTGGCAGATACGCAGTATTTT
TRBJ2-1 - - TRBV5-1 CASSFPPLTGNNEQFF TGCGCCAGCAGCTTCCCACCGTTAACAGGAAACAATGAGCAGTTCTTC